The following is a T cell receptor (beta chain) sequence with its context. Whereas donors were nominally healthy upon sampling, unrecorded immune exposures were probable. The source of the sample is a study of cytomegalovirus exposure and HLA in healthy donors. PCR involved 60 Vbeta and 13 Jbeta primers. Profiled with immunoSEQ multiplex PCR; TCRdb holds only in-frame clones, not every one. Among 87,000 or so clones listed, around 8% were seen once. The sequenced sample consisted of PBMCs. The source is a man in his fifties in good health and CMV-seronegative.

The CDR3 DNA sequence: TGTGCCAGCAGCTTGGTCCTAGCGGGGGTTGAGACCCAGTACTTC. As protein: CASSLVLAGVETQYF. The rearrangement links TRBV5-4 to TRBJ2-5, with 10 bases matching TRBD2. The CDR3 has 15 amino acids. Germline-derived CDR1 and CDR2 are SGHNT and YYREEE (reference sequence). Trimming at V came to 0 bases and at J to 5 bases, leaving 4 bases not matched to a gene.